This T cell receptor beta chain originates from a study of CD4 T cells in relation to SARS-CoV-2 and coronaviruses. In the study overall: ViraFEST: roughly ten-day antigen culture of PBMCs, then TCR beta CDR3 sequencing. The restricting HLA molecule for shared crossreactive spike epitopes was mapped.

Comments on this clone: Its target is not known.

The unexposed donors gave CD4+ T cells in about 2010-2019, prior to COVID-19. The cells were cultured for less than twelve days before CD4+ T cells were isolated. The CDR3 consists of 13 residues. Germline CDR1 MNHEY, CDR2 SVGEGT. Trimming took 5 bases from V and 6 from J, leaving 13 bases between them. Clones were read by immunoSEQ multiplex PCR, and TCRdb kept only the in-frame ones, dropping some. The table has about 26,000 clones, about two thirds seen once; the top ten hold around a fifth. Study outcomes and limitations: Samples before the pandemic and after infection were not matched within any donor. Monoreactive clones expanded significantly more to SARS-CoV-2 than crossreactive clones did.

What was sequenced was CD4+ T cells from PBMCs, cultured in vitro. The J gene is TRBJ1-1, the V gene TRBV6-2 or TRBV6-3; D possibly corresponds to TRBD1 (5 bases). The sequence was collected from a human donor in good health. CDR3 in amino acids: CASSKTLRAEAFF. The CDR3 DNA follows: TGTGCCAGCAGTAAAACCCTCAGGGCTGAAGCTTTCTTT.